A single sample is the source of the 17 T cell receptor beta chains below, sequenced in a study of graft-versus-host responses after intestinal transplantation. For these TCRs, the target antigens are not known. Clones were read by immunoSEQ multiplex PCR, and TCRdb kept only the in-frame ones, dropping some. Among about 100,000 clones listed, 87% were seen once. The sequencing used unstimulated CD4+ T cells sorted from spleen or lymph node cells, collected before transplant. The receptors derive from a human donor who was the organ donor for an intestinal transplant.

The rearrangement links TRBV7-8 to TRBJ2-7; the match to TRBD2 covers 14 bases. Trimming at V came to 5 bases and at J to 9 bases, leaving 12 bases not matched to a gene. The CDR3 spans 16 residues. The germline V gene encodes CDR1 SGHVS and CDR2 FQNEAQ. CDR3 region: CASSPRSTSGGAAQYF. CDR3 coding DNA: TGTGCCAGCAGCCCCCGATCGACTAGCGGGGGGGCCGCGCAGTACTTC.

The rearrangement joins TRBV28 to TRBJ1-1; weak D call: TRBD1 (5 bases). Trimming removed 7 bases from V and 3 bases from J, with 24 bases in between. The length of the CDR3 is 17 residues. From germline, CDR1 is MDHEN and CDR2 SYDVKM. The CDR3 reads CASTIGVGGSLDTEAFF. DNA for the CDR3: TGTGCCAGCACCATAGGGGTTGGGGGTTCGTTGGACACTGAAGCTTTCTTT.

V and J are TRBV4-2 and TRBJ2-3, with a possible D match to TRBD2 (5 bases). The CDR3 is made up of 17 amino acids. Per germline, CDR1 LGHNA and CDR2 YNFKEQ. Trimming stripped 0 bases from V and 0 bases from J, with 13 bases between. This CDR3 is CASSQDMTGISTDTQYF. CDR3 in DNA: TGTGCCAGCAGCCAAGATATGACGGGGATTAGCACAGATACGCAGTATTTT.

The gene calls are TRBV7-2 and TRBJ1-2; D is uncertain. This CDR3 has 12 residues. Per the germline V gene, CDR1 is SGHTA and CDR2 is FQGNSA. Trimming shortened V by 5 bases and J by 4 bases, and 8 bases separated the two germline ends. CDR3 loop: CASSPRIYGYTF. The CDR3 DNA is TGTGCCAGCAGCCCCCGGATCTATGGCTACACCTTC.

The J gene is TRBJ1-4, the V gene TRBV18; a weak D match, TRBD1 (5 bases). Germline-derived CDR1 and CDR2 are KGHSH and LQKENI. The CDR3 consists of 16 residues. Trimming stripped 0 bases from V and 3 bases from J, with 11 bases between. CDR3 loop: CASSPPPGRPNEKLFF. CDR3 sequence (DNA): TGTGCCAGCTCACCACCACCAGGGCGGCCTAATGAAAAACTGTTTTTT.

CDR3 coding DNA: TGTGCCTGGAGTGAGAAGGGAGTCAATGGAGCTTTCTTT. Its protein product is CAWSEKGVNGAFF. This chain links TRBV30 with TRBJ1-1; the D is unclear. The V gene's germline CDR1 is GTSNPN and CDR2 SVGIG (reference sequence). V lost 1 base and J lost 10, with 16 bases in between. The CDR3 sequence is 13 residues long.

The gene calls are TRBV10-3 and TRBJ2-1; 16 bases fit TRBD2. With 3 bases clipped from V and 7 bases from J, the junction kept 12 bases outside the gene matches. This CDR3 is 19 amino acids long. Germline V gene sequence: CDR1 ENHRY, CDR2 SYGVKD. The CDR3 loop reads CAISDAPGLAGGRGNEQFF. The CDR3 nucleotides read TGTGCCATCAGTGACGCTCCGGGACTAGCGGGGGGGCGGGGGAATGAGCAGTTCTTC.

The gene calls are TRBV27 and TRBJ2-7, with 7 positions matching TRBD1. J gave up 1 base and V 6 bases, and 9 bases lay outside the gene matches. CDR1 is MNHEY, CDR2 SMNVEV, per germline (reference sequence). The CDR3 runs to 15 residues. This chain's CDR3 is CASRQQGLLSYEQYF. As DNA, the CDR3 is TGTGCCAGCAGACAACAGGGGCTTCTTTCCTACGAGCAGTACTTC.

With respect to this clone: This likely comes from a read error, as the CDR3 has no conserved phenylalanine or tryptophan at its end. This chain connects TRBV4-2 to TRBJ1-6; maybe TRBD1 (5 bases). The CDR3 sequence is 17 residues long. Between the trimmed V and J ends, which lost 1 base and 4 bases, there was a span of 14 bases. Germline CDR1 and CDR2: LGHNA and YNFKEQ. The CDR3 coding sequence is TGTGCCAGCAGCCAAGGGTTGGGCCAGGGATATAATTCACCCCTCCACCTT. Residues: CASSQGLGQGYNSPLHL.

V gene TRBV28 combines with J gene TRBJ2-5; maybe TRBD1 (5 bases). The DNA end lines up better with TRBJ2-7; the J call may be wrong. This CDR3 contains 19 residues. Germline V lookup: CDR1 MDHEN, CDR2 SYDVKM. The chain's CDR3 is CASSLLLALGQGNFYEQYF. Written as DNA, the CDR3 is TGTGCCAGCAGTTTATTGTTAGCCCTTGGGCAGGGAAACTTCTACGAGCAGTACTTC.

CDR3 region: CASSPRDRLNEKLFF. CDR3 DNA: TGTGCCAGCTCGCCGCGGGACCGCCTGAATGAAAAACTGTTTTTT. V usage is TRBV18 and J usage is TRBJ1-4; D is perhaps TRBD1 (5 bases). Trimming cost V 6 bases and J 5 bases, with 16 bases left between them. The CDR3 covers 15 residues. Germline V gene lookup returns CDR1 KGHSH and CDR2 LQKENI.

The chain links TRBV19 to TRBJ1-5, with D tentatively TRBD1 (5 bases). The CDR3 loop spans 16 amino acids. CDR1 and CDR2 (germline): LNHDA, SQIVND (reference sequence). The V end was cut by 7 bases, the J end by 0 bases, with 16 bases between. CDR3 nucleotide sequence: TGTGCCAGTAAATTCGTTGGGGCTGCTAGCAATCAGCCCCAGCATTTT. Amino acids: CASKFVGAASNQPQHF.

This clone has a single count. V gene TRBV19 combines with J gene TRBJ1-2, with 8 nucleotides matching TRBD1. Germline values: CDR1 LNHDA, CDR2 SQIVND (reference sequence). The V segment lost 6 bases and the J segment 4 bases; nucleotides outside the gene matches: 10. The CDR3 sequence is 15 residues long. The CDR3 sequence: CASRRGTGLSYGYTF. The CDR3 DNA is TGTGCCAGTAGAAGAGGGACAGGCCTATCCTATGGCTACACCTTC.

This clone is a singleton in its sample. J is TRBJ2-5 and V is TRBV28, with a possible D match to TRBD1 (6 bases). The V end lost 7 bases, the J end lost 0 bases, and 18 bases lay between the germline ends. Germline V gives CDR1 MDHEN, CDR2 SYDVKM. The CDR3 is 16 residues long. Here the CDR3 reads CASTLIIDRHQETQYF. In DNA form, the CDR3 reads TGTGCCAGCACCCTCATTATTGACAGGCACCAAGAGACCCAGTACTTC.

This clone was seen once. This chain connects TRBV5-1 to TRBJ2-4, with D hard to call. This CDR3 region has 14 residues. Germline assignment: CDR1 SGHRS and CDR2 YFSETQ. V was shortened by 4 bases and J by 0 bases, with 8 bases between the two germline ends. This CDR3 is CASSIDIAKNIQYF. CDR3 coding DNA: TGCGCCAGCAGCATCGACATAGCCAAAAACATTCAGTACTTC.

V and J are TRBV5-1 and TRBJ2-4; TRBD1 is a possible D gene (6 bases). This CDR3 is built from 17 residues. Per the germline V gene, CDR1 is SGHRS and CDR2 is YFSETQ. Trimming took 3 bases from V and 0 from J, leaving 16 bases between them. The CDR3 loop is CASSSSQGFLAKNIQYF. The CDR3 DNA reads as TGCGCCAGCAGCTCCTCCCAGGGGTTCCTAGCCAAAAACATTCAGTACTTC.

This chain links TRBV7-2 with TRBJ1-1; tentative D call: TRBD1 (6 bases). This CDR3 region has 15 residues. Germline-derived CDR1 and CDR2 are SGHTA and FQGNSA. Deletions cut 2 bases from V and 1 base from J, with 11 bases between. The CDR3 nucleotides are TGTGCCAGCAGCTTACAGAGCAGGGGGAACACTGAAGCTTTCTTT. This sequence encodes CASSLQSRGNTEAFF.